The present entry profiles one TCR beta chain with its context. No antigen is known for it. The data stem from a study of regulatory T cells in long-lasting Graves disease. Time point meaning: newly diagnosed GD, antithyroid drugs for less than 3 months. PBMCs were the source of the RNA used for TCR sequencing. iRepertoire HTBI primers and Arm-PCR of CDR3 regions built TCR beta libraries. Original data processing: Samples jointly harbored 60 to 65 TRBV and 14 TRBJ segments. Using its own MiXCR run on the multiplex PCR reads, TCRdb lists one record per CDR3 protein. TCRdb, not the authors, supplied the V and J calls. The sample has about 210,000 distinct CDR3 sequences, about 19% seen once. The study, taken as a whole, reports: Study was limited to peripheral blood, excluding thyroid tissue.

The germline V gene encodes CDR1 LGHNA and CDR2 YNFKEQ. CDR3 length: 17 residues. Losses at the gene ends were 1 base for V and 5 bases for J; bases not matched to a gene: 11. This sample was shared with a second study, whose subject was T cells in Graves' hyperthyroidism and ophthalmopathy. That report adds: TCR CDR3 underwent first-round RT-PCR with the HTBI primer set.

This TCR came from a woman younger than 45 with Graves disease. The rearrangement joins TRBV4-2 to TRBJ2-7, with TRBD1 matching over 10 bases. The sample here was peripheral blood mononuclear cells (PBMCs), taken at new diagnosis, from a patient treated with antithyroid drugs. The CDR3 region is CASSQVTTGTGAHEQYF. Here the CDR3 DNA reads TGTGCCAGCAGCCAAGTAACCACCGGGACAGGGGCTCACGAGCAGTACTTC.